Included here is one TCR beta chain sequence, with context. As yet, its antigen is unknown. The data are from a study of cytomegalovirus exposure and HLA in healthy donors. Study context: Among about 179 million T cells, an earlier analysis found roughly 110 million unique TCR beta sequences. Findings of the study overall: In an earlier analysis, in 587 donors, most V segments appeared productive either ~90% or ~30% of the time. The authors confirmed in vitro that a few CMV-associated chains were specific for CMV antigens.

With 60 Vbeta and 13 Jbeta primers, the PCR was carried out. Assay: immunoSEQ multiplex PCR; the TCRdb copy retains only in-frame clones and omits some. Of 220,000 or so clones listed, roughly four fifths are singletons. Sampled while nominally healthy, donors likely had unrecorded immune exposures. This clonotype was obtained from a woman between 40 and 55 years old in good health and CMV-seronegative. Material for sequencing was PBMCs.

The CDR3 bases are TGTGCCAGCAGCTTGAACAGAGCTAACTATGGCTACACCTTC. As protein: CASSLNRANYGYTF. This chain links TRBV5-6 with TRBJ1-2; D is uncertain. The CDR3 covers 14 residues. Per the germline V gene, CDR1 is SGHDT and CDR2 is YYEEEE. Trimming removed 1 base at V and 0 bases at J, with 7 bases between.